This T cell receptor (beta chain) was found in a study of T cell responses to AZD1222 COVID-19 vaccine. Study outcomes and limitations: Nearly half of spike-specific TCRs reportedly target unmutated variant regions. White British donors predominated, females outnumbered males, and clonal diversity was possibly underestimated. An increase in Spike-specific TCR breadth and depth was observed after two AZD1222 doses.

The sample holds a few counts of this clone. Its antigen remains unknown. It was second doses at about 4 or about 12 weeks that were pooled. Generated by immunoSEQ multiplex PCR, the TCRdb table keeps only in-frame clones and is missing some. The sample records 150,000 to 200,000 clones, 90% being singletons. The material was peripheral blood, obtained 28 days after the second AZD1222 dose. The receptor comes from an adult who received the AZD1222 COVID-19 vaccine.

The CDR3 nucleotides read TGTGCCAGCAGTCTAGGGGGACTAGCTAGGGAGACCCAGTACTTC. Translation: CASSLGGLARETQYF. This chain uses TRBV7-9 with TRBJ2-5, with 9 bases lining up with TRBD2. Germline CDR1 SEHNR, CDR2 FQNEAQ (reference sequence). Trimming took 6 bases from V and 5 from J; bases not matched to a gene: 10. The CDR3 is made up of 15 amino acids.